One and the same sample provided the 17 T cell receptor beta chains below, sequenced in a study of naive and memory T cell subsets (dated by TCRdb to the late 2010s). Library preparation used UMI-ligation and nested PCR. The run used an Illumina MiSeq. The beta constant-region primer consisted of an equimolar mixture of two oligonucleotides that together covered TRBC1 and TRBC2. Four rounds of PCR, combining the SP2 primer with nested alpha and beta constant-region primers, were used to amplify the ligated cDNA. The public reads were run again by TCRdb, first through fastp at Q25 and then through MiXCR, and only productive beta chains were kept. Rows matching on CDR3 protein sequence are summarized as one entry with the most common DNA and genes. In all, the sample holds over 100,000 distinct CDR3 sequences, and around 35% of those were seen once. The ten largest make up approximately 0.9% of the sample.

Sequencing used central memory CD4+ T cells from blood. In light of the paper, this sample's cell subset or site label describes: central memory, CD45RA- CD27+. These receptors were collected from a human donor in good health.

The chain is built from TRBV10-3 and TRBJ1-1; D not resolved. V was clipped by 5 bases and J by 0 bases, with 10 bases between them. The CDR3 is made up of 14 amino acids. Per the germline V gene, CDR1 is ENHRY and CDR2 is SYGVKD. CDR3 sequence: CAISTTTVNTEAFF. The CDR3 nucleotides read TGTGCCATCAGTACCACGACGGTGAACACTGAAGCTTTCTTT.

This clonotype was seen many times. The chain combines TRBV12-3 or TRBV12-4 with TRBJ2-7, with a possible D match to TRBD1 (5 bases). Trimming took off 6 bases at V and 5 bases at J, with 23 bases between the two ends. This CDR3 is built from 16 residues. CDR3 sequence reads: CASSSSYLDSRDEQYF. The CDR3 DNA reads as TGTGCCAGCAGCAGTTCTTACCTAGACAGCCGCGACGAGCAGTACTTC.

V usage is TRBV6-2 or TRBV6-3 and J usage is TRBJ2-7, with 7 nucleotides matching TRBD1. This CDR3 is 15 amino acids long. V was clipped by 6 bases and J by 3 bases; unmatched bases: 11. CDR1 MNHEY and CDR2 SVGEGT come from the germline V gene. CDR3 amino acids: CASSHPGQERYEQYF. CDR3 DNA: TGTGCCAGCAGCCACCCCGGACAGGAACGCTACGAGCAGTACTTC.

This clonotype was seen a few times. The chain joins TRBV4-2 to TRBJ2-6; 9 nucleotides line up with TRBD1. The CDR3 loop spans 16 amino acids. Trimming took 4 bases from V and 1 from J; bases not matched to a gene: 2. Per the germline V gene, CDR1 is LGHNA and CDR2 is YNFKEQ. The CDR3 DNA reads as TGTGCCAGCAGCCGGACAGGGGTATCTGGGGCCAACGTCCTGACTTTC. Protein product: CASSRTGVSGANVLTF.

This clonotype was counted only a few times. The chain employs TRBV20-1 and TRBJ2-5, with TRBD2 matching over 8 bases. This CDR3 contains 13 residues. Germline lookup yields CDR1 DFQATT and CDR2 SNEGSKA (reference sequence). V lost 4 bases and J lost 2; bases outside the gene matches: 3. CDR3 loop: CSAKVAGQETQYF. DNA for the CDR3: TGCAGTGCTAAGGTAGCGGGACAAGAGACCCAGTACTTC.

In this sample, this clonotype turned up a few times. The chain carries TRBV3-1 and TRBJ2-1; tentatively, D is TRBD2 (6 bases). Germline CDR1 is LGHDT and CDR2 is YNNKEL (reference sequence). V dropped 1 base and J dropped 7 bases, with 26 bases sitting between them. CDR3 length: 19 amino acids. CDR3 amino acids: CASSQVPPQRALPGNEQFF. For the CDR3, the DNA is TGTGCCAGCAGCCAAGTTCCCCCTCAGCGGGCACTACCGGGGAATGAGCAGTTCTTC.

This clonotype has a handful of counts. The chain recombines TRBV6-2 or TRBV6-3 with TRBJ2-1; TRBD2 agrees at 14 bases. The CDR3 loop spans 14 amino acids. Germline V lookup: CDR1 MNHEY, CDR2 SVGEGT. Trimming at V came to 5 bases and at J to 7 bases, leaving 1 base not matched to a gene. The CDR3 region is CASSRTSGRNEQFF. The CDR3 DNA sequence: TGTGCCAGCAGTAGGACTAGCGGGAGGAATGAGCAGTTCTTC.

This chain joins TRBV7-6 and TRBJ2-3, with 7 positions matching TRBD2. The V gene's germline CDR1 is SGHVS and CDR2 FNYEAQ. The CDR3 spans 16 residues. V lost 1 base to trimming and J lost 5 bases; unmatched junction nucleotides: 9. The CDR3 loop reads CASSLGAWREKDTQYF. The CDR3 DNA follows: TGTGCCAGCAGCTTAGGCGCTTGGCGGGAGAAAGATACGCAGTATTTT. Full variable domain (remainder filled in from reference TRBV7-6 and TRBJ2-3): GAGVSQSPRYKVTKRGQDVALRCDPISGHVSLYWYRQALGQGPEFLTYFNYEAQQDKSGLPNDRFSAERPEGSISTLTIQRTEQRDSAMYRCASSLGAWREKDTQYFGPGTRLTVL.

The sample holds many counts of this clonotype. CDR3 nucleotides: TGTGCCAGCAGTCAAACCGGGACGGGACAGTTCTTC. It specifies CASSQTGTGQFF. The chain recombines TRBV2 with TRBJ2-1, with D possibly called TRBD1 or TRBD2 (5 bases each). Trimming took off 5 bases at V and 13 bases at J, with 15 bases between the two ends. The length of the CDR3 is 12 residues. Germline CDR1 is SNHLY and CDR2 is FYNNEI.

The V gene is TRBV7-9, the J gene TRBJ2-3; D may be TRBD2 (6 bases). The germline V and J ends were trimmed by 4 bases and 1 base, with 15 bases remaining between them. The germline V gene has CDR1 SEHNR and CDR2 FQNEAQ (reference sequence). The CDR3 contains 16 residues. This CDR3 reads CASSSSRRARTDTQYF. DNA of the CDR3: TGTGCCAGCAGCTCCAGTCGGAGGGCCCGCACAGATACGCAGTATTTT.

This clonotype was observed a handful of times. In DNA, the CDR3 is TGCAGTGCTAGAGGCAGGGGGCACGATGATGAGCAGTTCTTC. It translates to CSARGRGHDDEQFF. The rearrangement joins TRBV20-1 to TRBJ2-1; 8 bases fit TRBD1. Trimming took 1 base from V and 8 from J; bases not matched to a gene: 7. The CDR3 sequence is 14 residues long. Germline V gene data show CDR1 as DFQATT and CDR2 as SNEGSKA (reference sequence).

The rearrangement uses TRBV6-6 and TRBJ2-7; weak D call: TRBD1 (6 bases). V lost 5 bases, J lost 2 bases, and 19 bases lay in between. The CDR3 has 16 amino acids. Germline-derived CDR1 and CDR2 are MNHNY and SVGAGI (reference sequence). The CDR3 coding sequence is TGTGCCAGCAGTGACCCCGGGACACCCAAACCCTACGAGCAGTACTTC. It translates to CASSDPGTPKPYEQYF.

This clonotype was observed a few times. CDR3 nucleotides: TGTGCCAGCACTCCTTCGGGCAGGCGCCCTCTGAACGAGCAGTACTTC. It specifies CASTPSGRRPLNEQYF. The J gene is TRBJ2-7, the V gene TRBV28; D is unclear. Germline assignment: CDR1 MDHEN and CDR2 SYDVKM. Trimming took 7 bases from V and 5 from J, leaving 24 bases between them. There are 16 residues in the CDR3.

CDR3 loop: CSARDRTGRVGEKLFF. CDR3 DNA sequence: TGCAGTGCTAGAGATCGTACGGGGAGGGTGGGTGAAAAACTGTTTTTT. This rearrangement joins TRBV20-1 to TRBJ1-4; D is undetermined. CDR1 and CDR2 from the germline V gene are DFQATT and SNEGSKA (reference sequence). V was trimmed by 0 bases and J by 7 bases, leaving 18 bases between them. The CDR3 covers 16 residues.

The chain recombines TRBV7-2 with TRBJ1-3, with unresolved D. This CDR3 region has 14 residues. Deletions cut 1 base from V and 0 bases from J, with 4 bases between. Germline assignment: CDR1 SGHTA and CDR2 FQGNSA. For the CDR3, the DNA is TGTGCCAGCAGCTTAGGGCCCTCTGGAAACACCATATATTTT. Amino acids: CASSLGPSGNTIYF.

The DNA for the CDR3 is TGTGCCAGCAGTACACCGTGGGCCTACAATGAGCAGTTCTTC. It is translated as CASSTPWAYNEQFF. V is TRBV6-5 and J is TRBJ2-1; D gene uncertain. CDR1 MNHEY and CDR2 SVGAGI come from the germline V gene. This CDR3 has 14 residues. Trimming pared 5 bases from V and 2 bases from J, leaving 10 bases between.

The sample holds one count of this clonotype. CDR3 DNA: TGTGCCATCAGTGAGTCGGCTAGCGGGAGCGGTGAGCAGTTCTTC. Translating gives CAISESASGSGEQFF. The rearrangement links TRBV10-3 to TRBJ2-1, with 10 bases aligning to TRBD2. The CDR3 has 15 amino acids. With 0 bases clipped from V and 9 bases from J, the junction kept 5 bases outside the gene matches. The germline gives CDR1 ENHRY, CDR2 SYGVKD.